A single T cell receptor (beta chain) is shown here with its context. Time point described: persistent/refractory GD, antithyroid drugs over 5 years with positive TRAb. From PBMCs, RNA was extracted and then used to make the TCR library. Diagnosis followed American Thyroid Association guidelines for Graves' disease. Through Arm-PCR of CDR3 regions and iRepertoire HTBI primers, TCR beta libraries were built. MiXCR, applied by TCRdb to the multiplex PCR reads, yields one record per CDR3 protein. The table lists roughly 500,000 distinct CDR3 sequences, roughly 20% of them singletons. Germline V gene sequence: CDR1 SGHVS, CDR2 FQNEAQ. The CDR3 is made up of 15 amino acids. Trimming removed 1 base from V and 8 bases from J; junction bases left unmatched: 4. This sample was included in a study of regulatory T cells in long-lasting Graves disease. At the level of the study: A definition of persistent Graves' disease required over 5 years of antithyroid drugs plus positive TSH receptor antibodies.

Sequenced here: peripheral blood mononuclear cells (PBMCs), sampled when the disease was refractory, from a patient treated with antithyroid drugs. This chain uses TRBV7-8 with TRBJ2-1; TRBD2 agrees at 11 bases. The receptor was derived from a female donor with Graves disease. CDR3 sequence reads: CASSLGRLAGHEQFF. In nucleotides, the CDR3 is TGTGCCAGCAGCTTAGGGCGACTAGCGGGACATGAGCAGTTCTTC.